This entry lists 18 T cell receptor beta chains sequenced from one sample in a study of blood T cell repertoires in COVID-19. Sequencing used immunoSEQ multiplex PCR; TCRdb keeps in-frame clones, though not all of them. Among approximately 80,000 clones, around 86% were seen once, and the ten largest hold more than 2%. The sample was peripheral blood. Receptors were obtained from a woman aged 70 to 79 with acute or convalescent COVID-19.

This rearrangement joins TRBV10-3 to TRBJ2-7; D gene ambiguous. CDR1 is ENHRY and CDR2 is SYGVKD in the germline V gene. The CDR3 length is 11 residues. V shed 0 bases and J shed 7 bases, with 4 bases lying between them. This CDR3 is CAISESREQYF. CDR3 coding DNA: TGTGCCATCAGTGAGTCGAGAGAGCAGTACTTC.

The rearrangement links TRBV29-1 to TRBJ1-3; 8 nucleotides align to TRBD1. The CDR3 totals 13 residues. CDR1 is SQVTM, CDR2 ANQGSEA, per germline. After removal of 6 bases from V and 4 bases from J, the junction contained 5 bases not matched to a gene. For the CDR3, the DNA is TGCAGCGTGGGGACAGGCCTCGGAAACACCATATATTTT. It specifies CSVGTGLGNTIYF.

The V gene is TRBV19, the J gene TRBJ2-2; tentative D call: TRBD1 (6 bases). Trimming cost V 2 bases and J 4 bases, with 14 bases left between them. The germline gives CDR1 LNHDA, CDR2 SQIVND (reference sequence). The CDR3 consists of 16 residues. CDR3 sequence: CASSIWQGLGTGELFF. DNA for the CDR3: TGTGCCAGTAGTATATGGCAGGGGTTGGGCACCGGGGAGCTGTTTTTT. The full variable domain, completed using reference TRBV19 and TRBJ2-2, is DGGITQSPKYLFRKEGQNVTLSCEQNLNHDAMYWYRQDPGQGLRLIYYSQIVNDFQKGDIAEGYSVSREKKESFPLTVTSAQKNPTAFYLCASSIWQGLGTGELFFGEGSRLTVL.

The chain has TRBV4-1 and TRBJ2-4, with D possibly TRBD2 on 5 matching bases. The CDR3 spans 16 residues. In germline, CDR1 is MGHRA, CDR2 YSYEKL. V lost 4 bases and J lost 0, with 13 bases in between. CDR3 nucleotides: TGCGCCAGCAGCCTTAGCGCCTCTGGAGCCAAAAACATTCAGTACTTC. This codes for CASSLSASGAKNIQYF.

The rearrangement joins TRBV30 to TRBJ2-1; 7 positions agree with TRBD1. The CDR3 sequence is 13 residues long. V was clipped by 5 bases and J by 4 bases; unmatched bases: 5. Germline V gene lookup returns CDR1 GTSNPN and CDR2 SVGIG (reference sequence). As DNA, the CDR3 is TGTGCCTGGGACAGGGCCGGGTACAATGAGCAGTTCTTC. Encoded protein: CAWDRAGYNEQFF.

This CDR3 is CASSPLDRKPSSNTGELFF. In nucleotides, the CDR3 is TGTGCCAGCAGCCCCCTAGACAGAAAGCCGAGTTCGAACACCGGGGAGCTGTTTTTT. The chain links TRBV3-1 (or the pseudogene TRBV3-2) to TRBJ2-2; possibly TRBD1 for D (5 bases). Germline assignment: CDR1 LGHDT and CDR2 YNNKEL (reference sequence). Deletions cut 4 bases from V and 0 bases from J, with 21 bases between. The CDR3 is 19 amino acids.

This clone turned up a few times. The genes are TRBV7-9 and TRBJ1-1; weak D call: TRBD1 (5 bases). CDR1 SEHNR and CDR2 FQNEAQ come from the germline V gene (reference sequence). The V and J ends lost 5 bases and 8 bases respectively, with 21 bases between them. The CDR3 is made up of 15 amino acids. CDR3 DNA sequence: TGTGCCAGCAGCGCTGTAGGTAATCAAAGGGGAGAAGCTTTCTTT. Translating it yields CASSAVGNQRGEAFF.

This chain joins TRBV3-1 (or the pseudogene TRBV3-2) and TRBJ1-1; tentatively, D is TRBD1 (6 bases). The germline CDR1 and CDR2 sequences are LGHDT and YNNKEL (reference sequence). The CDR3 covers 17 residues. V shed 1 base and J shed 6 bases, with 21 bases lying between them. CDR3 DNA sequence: TGTGCCAGCAGCCAAGGATCCGGGACACCCATTAACTCTGAAGCTTTCTTT. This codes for CASSQGSGTPINSEAFF.

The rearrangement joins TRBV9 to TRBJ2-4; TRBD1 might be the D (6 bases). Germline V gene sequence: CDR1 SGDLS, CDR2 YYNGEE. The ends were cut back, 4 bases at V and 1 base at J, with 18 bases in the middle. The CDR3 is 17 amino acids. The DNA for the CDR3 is TGTGCCAGCAGCCCTCGGGACATTGTAGCGGCCAAAAACATTCAGTACTTC. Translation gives CASSPRDIVAAKNIQYF. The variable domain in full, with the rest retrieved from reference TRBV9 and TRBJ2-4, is DSGVTQTPKHLITATGQRVTLRCSPRSGDLSVYWYQQSLDQGLQFLIQYYNGEERAKGNILERFSAQQFPDLHSELNLSSLELGDSALYFCASSPRDIVAAKNIQYFGAGTRLSVL.

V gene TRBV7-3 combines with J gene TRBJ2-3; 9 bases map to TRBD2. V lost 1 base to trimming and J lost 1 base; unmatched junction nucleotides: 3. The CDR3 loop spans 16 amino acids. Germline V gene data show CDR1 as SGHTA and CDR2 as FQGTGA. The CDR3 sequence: CASSLRAGGRTDTQYF. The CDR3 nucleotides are TGTGCCAGCAGCTTAAGGGCGGGGGGGCGCACAGATACGCAGTATTTT.

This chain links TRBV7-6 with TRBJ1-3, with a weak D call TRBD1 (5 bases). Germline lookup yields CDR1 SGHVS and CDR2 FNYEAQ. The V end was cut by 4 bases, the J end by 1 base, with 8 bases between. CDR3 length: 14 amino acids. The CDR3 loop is CASSSGGSGNTIYF. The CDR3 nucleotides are TGTGCCAGCAGCTCGGGGGGATCTGGAAACACCATATATTTT. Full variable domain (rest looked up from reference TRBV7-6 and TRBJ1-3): GAGVSQSPRYKVTKRGQDVALRCDPISGHVSLYWYRQALGQGPEFLTYFNYEAQQDKSGLPNDRFSAERPEGSISTLTIQRTEQRDSAMYRCASSSGGSGNTIYFGEGSWLTVV.

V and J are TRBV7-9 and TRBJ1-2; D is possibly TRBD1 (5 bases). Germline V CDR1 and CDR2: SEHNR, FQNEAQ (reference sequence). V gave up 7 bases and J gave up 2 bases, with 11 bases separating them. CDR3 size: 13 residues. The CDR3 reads CASTSGGNYGYTF. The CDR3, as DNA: TGTGCCAGCACGTCGGGGGGAAACTATGGCTACACCTTC.

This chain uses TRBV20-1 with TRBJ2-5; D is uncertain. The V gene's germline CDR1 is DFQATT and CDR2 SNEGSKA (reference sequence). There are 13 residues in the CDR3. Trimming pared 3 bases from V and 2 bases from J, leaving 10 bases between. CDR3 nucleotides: TGCAGTGCTAGTAAAACAGTTCAAGAGACCCAGTACTTC. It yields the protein CSASKTVQETQYF.

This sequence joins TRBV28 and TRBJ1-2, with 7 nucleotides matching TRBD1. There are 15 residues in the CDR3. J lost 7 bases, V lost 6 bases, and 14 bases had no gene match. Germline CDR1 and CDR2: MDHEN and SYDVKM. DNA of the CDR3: TGTGCCAGCAGGCAGACAGGGACCCTCTCCGGTGGCTACACCTTC. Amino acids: CASRQTGTLSGGYTF.

The CDR3 nucleotides read TGTGCCTGGAGTCTTGGCAGCTACGAGCAGTACTTC. Protein: CAWSLGSYEQYF. V and J are TRBV30 and TRBJ2-7; D remains unclear. This CDR3 contains 12 residues. Trimming shortened V by 2 bases and J by 3 bases, and 8 bases separated the two germline ends. The germline V gene encodes CDR1 GTSNPN and CDR2 SVGIG (reference sequence).

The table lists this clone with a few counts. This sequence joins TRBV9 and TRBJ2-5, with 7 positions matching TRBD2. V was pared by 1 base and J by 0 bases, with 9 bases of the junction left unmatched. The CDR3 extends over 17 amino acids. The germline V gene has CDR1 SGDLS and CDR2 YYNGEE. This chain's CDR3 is CASSVSVGGGHQETQYF. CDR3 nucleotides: TGTGCCAGCAGCGTATCCGTCGGCGGGGGTCACCAAGAGACCCAGTACTTC.

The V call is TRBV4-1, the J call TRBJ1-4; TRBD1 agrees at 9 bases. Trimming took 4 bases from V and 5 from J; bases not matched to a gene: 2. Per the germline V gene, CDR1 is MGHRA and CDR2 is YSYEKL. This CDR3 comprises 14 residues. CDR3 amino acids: CASSPGTGNEKLFF. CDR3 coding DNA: TGCGCCAGCAGCCCAGGGACAGGGAATGAAAAACTGTTTTTT.

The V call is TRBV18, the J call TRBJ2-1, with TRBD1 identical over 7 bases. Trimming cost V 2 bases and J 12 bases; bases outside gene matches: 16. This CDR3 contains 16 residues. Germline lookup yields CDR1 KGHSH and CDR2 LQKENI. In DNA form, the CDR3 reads TGTGCCAGCTCACCATCGAGGGACAGAGTAATTTCGGGGCAGTTCTTC. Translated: CASSPSRDRVISGQFF.